The rows below give T cell receptor beta chains drawn from one sample of a study of blood T cell repertoires in COVID-19. The repertoire was sequenced with immunoSEQ multiplex PCR; TCRdb's copy has only in-frame clones and lacks some. Of over 200,000 clones listed, approximately 79% were seen once; the top ten hold around 5.1%. The sequencing sample was made of peripheral blood. These receptors were obtained from a human donor in a cohort sampled during active COVID-19. The CDR3 runs from the conserved cysteine through the conserved F or W. D genes are given only for firm matches. The size of a clone is reported for some rows only, either as once, few or many, or as a class for expanded clones.

clone size: .; J gene: TRBJ1-2; V gene: TRBV6-2/TRBV6-3; D gene: .; CDR3 DNA: TGTGCCAGCAGTCCCGCTGGCAGGACTAACTATGGCTACACCTTC; CDR3 protein: CASSPAGRTNYGYTF
clone size: .; J gene: TRBJ2-6; V gene: TRBV5-1; D gene: TRBD1; CDR3 DNA: TGCGCCAGCTCGGGACAGGGGGCTGGGGCCAACGTCCTGACTTTC; CDR3 protein: CASSGQGAGANVLTF
clone size: .; J gene: TRBJ2-7; V gene: TRBV15; D gene: TRBD1; CDR3 DNA: TGTGCCACCAGCAGAGGAGGGACAGGGTTCGAGCAGTACTTC; CDR3 protein: CATSRGGTGFEQYF
clone size: .; J gene: TRBJ1-2; V gene: TRBV5-4; D gene: TRBD1; CDR3 DNA: TGTGCCAGCAGCCGACATGCGGACAGGCTCTTCTATGGCTACACCTTC; CDR3 protein: CASSRHADRLFYGYTF
clone size: .; J gene: TRBJ2-3; V gene: TRBV7-2; D gene: .; CDR3 DNA: TGTGCCAGCAGCTTAACTGGAGACACAGATACGCAGTATTTT; CDR3 protein: CASSLTGDTDTQYF
clone size: .; J gene: TRBJ1-1; V gene: TRBV6-2/TRBV6-3; D gene: .; CDR3 DNA: TGTGCCAGCAGTTACTCGAGAGTTGAAGCTTTCTTT; CDR3 protein: CASSYSRVEAFF
clone size: .; J gene: TRBJ1-5; V gene: TRBV6-6; D gene: .; CDR3 DNA: TGTGCCAGCACCCGACAGTCCTATCAGCCCCAGCATTTT; CDR3 protein: CASTRQSYQPQHF
clone size: .; J gene: TRBJ2-5; V gene: TRBV27; D gene: .; CDR3 DNA: TGTGCCAGCAGTTGGTCCAGGGCGGTTGCCCAGTACTTC; CDR3 protein: CASSWSRAVAQYF
clone size: .; J gene: TRBJ2-1; V gene: TRBV5-5; D gene: TRBD1; CDR3 DNA: TGTGCCAGCAGCGGGACAGGGTGGAATGAGCAGTTCTTC; CDR3 protein: CASSGTGWNEQFF
clone size: .; J gene: TRBJ2-7; V gene: TRBV5-6; D gene: TRBD2; CDR3 DNA: TGTGCCAGCAGCTGGGGGACTAGCGGGATATATGAGCAGTACTTC; CDR3 protein: CASSWGTSGIYEQYF
clone size: .; J gene: TRBJ1-1; V gene: TRBV11-2; D gene: .; CDR3 DNA: TGTGCCAGCAGCCCTCGGTTTCAGAACACTGAAGCTTTCTTT; CDR3 protein: CASSPRFQNTEAFF
clone size: .; J gene: TRBJ1-1; V gene: TRBV5-1; D gene: .; CDR3 DNA: TGCGCCAGCAGCTTTGAGAAAGAGAAAGCTTTCTTT; CDR3 protein: CASSFEKEKAFF
clone size: once; J gene: TRBJ2-6; V gene: TRBV9; D gene: TRBD2; CDR3 DNA: TGTGCCAGCAGCTCCTTTGGGGGACTAGCGGGAGGTGCTGGGGCCAACGTCCTGACTTTC; CDR3 protein: CASSSFGGLAGGAGANVLTF
clone size: .; J gene: TRBJ2-7; V gene: TRBV28; D gene: .; CDR3 DNA: TGTGCCAGCAGTTCCCCAGCTAGCTCCTACGAGCAGTACTTC; CDR3 protein: CASSSPASSYEQYF
clone size: .; J gene: TRBJ2-7; V gene: TRBV5-1; D gene: TRBD2; CDR3 DNA: TGCGCCAGCAGCCTACTAGCGGGAGACTCCTACGAGCAGTACTTC; CDR3 protein: CASSLLAGDSYEQYF
clone size: .; J gene: TRBJ2-4; V gene: TRBV6-5; D gene: TRBD1; CDR3 DNA: TGTGCCAGCAGTATGAGACAGGGCTACATTCAGTACTTC; CDR3 protein: CASSMRQGYIQYF
clone size: .; J gene: TRBJ2-5; V gene: TRBV19; D gene: TRBD2; CDR3 DNA: TGTGCCAGTAGAGTAGCGGGAGTTGAGACCCAGTACTTC; CDR3 protein: CASRVAGVETQYF
clone size: .; J gene: TRBJ2-6; V gene: TRBV15; D gene: TRBD1; CDR3 DNA: TGTGCCACCAGCAGAGAGGGGGGACAGGGAACTGGGGCCAACGTCCTGACTTTC; CDR3 protein: CATSREGGQGTGANVLTF
clone size: .; J gene: TRBJ2-7; V gene: TRBV5-4; D gene: TRBD2; CDR3 DNA: TGTGCCAGCAGCTCCGCAATAGCGGGAATCTACGAGCAGTACTTC; CDR3 protein: CASSSAIAGIYEQYF
clone size: .; J gene: TRBJ2-7; V gene: TRBV10-3; D gene: TRBD2; CDR3 DNA: TGTGCCATCAGGGGACTAGATTCCTACGAGCAGTACTTC; CDR3 protein: CAIRGLDSYEQYF
clone size: .; J gene: TRBJ2-3; V gene: TRBV5-4; D gene: TRBD2; CDR3 DNA: TGTGCCAGCAGCTTAACTAGCGGGAACACAGATACGCAGTATTTT; CDR3 protein: CASSLTSGNTDTQYF
clone size: .; J gene: TRBJ2-7; V gene: TRBV5-4; D gene: .; CDR3 DNA: TGTGCCAGCAGCCAAGGCGGGACGGCCTCCTACGAGCAGTACTTC; CDR3 protein: CASSQGGTASYEQYF
clone size: .; J gene: TRBJ1-2; V gene: TRBV27; D gene: TRBD1; CDR3 DNA: TGTGCCAGCAGTCCAGGACAGGGTAGGCTAAGGGAATATGGCTACACCTTC; CDR3 protein: CASSPGQGRLREYGYTF
clone size: .; J gene: TRBJ2-7; V gene: TRBV30; D gene: TRBD1; CDR3 DNA: TGTGCCTGGATTCGCAGGGGGCGGATCTCCTACGAGCAGTACTTC; CDR3 protein: CAWIRRGRISYEQYF
clone size: .; J gene: TRBJ1-2; V gene: TRBV7-3; D gene: .; CDR3 DNA: TGTGCCAGCAGCCCCTCTCCCGGGTCCCTCAATGGCTACACCTTC; CDR3 protein: CASSPSPGSLNGYTF
clone size: .; J gene: TRBJ2-2; V gene: TRBV10-1; D gene: TRBD2; CDR3 DNA: TGCGCCAGCAGTGAGTTGCCCGGGACTAGCGGCCCTTTGAACACCGGGGAGCTGTTTTTT; CDR3 protein: CASSELPGTSGPLNTGELFF
clone size: .; J gene: TRBJ2-7; V gene: TRBV5-1; D gene: TRBD1; CDR3 DNA: TGCGCCAGCAGCCCGTTACCGGGACAGGGGGCGGGGGAGCAGTACTTC; CDR3 protein: CASSPLPGQGAGEQYF
clone size: once; J gene: TRBJ2-7; V gene: TRBV18; D gene: .; CDR3 DNA: TGTGCCAGCTCCTCGCAGGGTATAGACAACGAGCAGTACTTC; CDR3 protein: CASSSQGIDNEQYF
clone size: once; J gene: TRBJ1-5; V gene: TRBV14; D gene: .; CDR3 DNA: TGTGCCAGCAGCCCGTCTACAGGGAACCGCAATCAGCCCCAGCATTTT; CDR3 protein: CASSPSTGNRNQPQHF
clone size: .; J gene: TRBJ1-5; V gene: TRBV10-3; D gene: TRBD1; CDR3 DNA: TGTGCCATCAGTGAACAAGTTTTTGGACAGGGGGACGATCAGCCCCAGCATTTT; CDR3 protein: CAISEQVFGQGDDQPQHF
clone size: once; J gene: TRBJ1-4; V gene: TRBV28; D gene: .; CDR3 DNA: TGTGCCAGCGGGGGACACTCAGTTGATGAAAAACTGTTTTTT; CDR3 protein: CASGGHSVDEKLFF
clone size: .; J gene: TRBJ2-1; V gene: TRBV27; D gene: TRBD2; CDR3 DNA: TGTGCCAGCAGTTTTGAACTAGCGCTAACCTACAATGAGCAGTTCTTC; CDR3 protein: CASSFELALTYNEQFF
clone size: .; J gene: TRBJ2-7; V gene: TRBV13; D gene: TRBD2; CDR3 DNA: TGTGCCAGCAGCTTAGGCCGGGGGGGGAGCTCCGGCGAGCAGTACTTC; CDR3 protein: CASSLGRGGSSGEQYF
clone size: .; J gene: TRBJ2-3; V gene: TRBV7-9; D gene: TRBD1; CDR3 DNA: TGTGCCAGCAGCCGTCGCAGGGACAGGGGAATAGATACGCAGTATTTT; CDR3 protein: CASSRRRDRGIDTQYF
clone size: .; J gene: TRBJ2-7; V gene: TRBV6-6; D gene: .; CDR3 DNA: TGTGCCAGCACCAACGGGGGTATCCACGAGCAGTACTTC; CDR3 protein: CASTNGGIHEQYF
clone size: .; J gene: TRBJ2-3; V gene: TRBV5-6; D gene: TRBD2; CDR3 DNA: TGTGCCAGCAGCCGGGGGCTAGCGGGAGAAAGTACGCAGTATTTT; CDR3 protein: CASSRGLAGESTQYF
clone size: .; J gene: TRBJ1-6; V gene: TRBV5-4; D gene: .; CDR3 DNA: TGTGCCAGCAGCTTGGTGTCAGGAAATGTAAATTCACCCCTCCACTTT; CDR3 protein: CASSLVSGNVNSPLHF
clone size: few; J gene: TRBJ2-1; V gene: TRBV19; D gene: TRBD2; CDR3 DNA: TGTGCCAGTAAGGTAGCGGGAGGGCCGAATGAGCAGTTCTTC; CDR3 protein: CASKVAGGPNEQFF